This TCR beta chain stems from a study of T cell repertoires in cytomegalovirus infection. Overall study context: From public TCR beta signatures came an indication of both CMV infection and matching HLA type. Study findings and constraints: The cumulative frequency of public TCR beta families identified carriers of CMV plus the relevant HLA. Within the response measured ex vivo, HLA-C-restricted CMV-specific TCR beta clonotypes were dominant.

Looked up from germline, CDR1 is SEHNR and CDR2 is FQNEAQ (reference sequence). The V end lost 5 bases, the J end lost 1 base, and 17 bases lay between the germline ends. There are 16 residues in the CDR3. TCRdb analysed the reads with MiXCR anew, one entry per CDR3 protein. The sample yields roughly 240,000 distinct CDR3 sequences, approximately 7% seen once. With regard to this clonotype: Its target is unknown. A much larger clonotype is one base distant, so this may be a read error.

This TCR was sampled from a human donor in good health (CMV status not recorded). Some clones in this sample may be carry-over from other donors' samples. The chain recombines TRBV7-9 with TRBJ2-5, with D possibly being TRBD2 (6 bases). The sample was PBMCs. For the CDR3, the DNA is TGTGCCAGCAGCCAACCGGAAGGACTATTCCAAGAGACCCAGTACTTC. Translating it yields CASSQPEGLFQETQYF.